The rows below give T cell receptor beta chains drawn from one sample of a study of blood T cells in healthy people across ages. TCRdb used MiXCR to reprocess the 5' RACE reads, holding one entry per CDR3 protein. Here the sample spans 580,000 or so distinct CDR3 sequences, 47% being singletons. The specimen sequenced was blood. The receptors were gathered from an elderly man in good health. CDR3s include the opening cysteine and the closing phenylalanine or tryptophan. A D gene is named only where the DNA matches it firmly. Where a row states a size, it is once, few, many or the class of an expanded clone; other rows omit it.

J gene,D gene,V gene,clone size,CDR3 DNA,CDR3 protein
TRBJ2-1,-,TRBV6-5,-,TGTGCCAGCAGTTACCCACAGGGTTATGAGCAGTTCTTC,CASSYPQGYEQFF
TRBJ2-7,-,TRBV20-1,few,TGCAGTGCTAGAGGGCGCGACACTTTTGGCGGGGAGCAGTACTTC,CSARGRDTFGGEQYF
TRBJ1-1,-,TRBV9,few,TGTGCCAGCAGTCCCGGAGTTGTCACTGAAGCTTTCTTT,CASSPGVVTEAFF
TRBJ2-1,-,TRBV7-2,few,TGTGCCAGCAGCTTAAGGGGGGGGCCTTACAATGAGCAGTTCTTC,CASSLRGGPYNEQFF
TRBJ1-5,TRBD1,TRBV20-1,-,TGCAGTGCTGTCCGGGACAGCAGCAATCAGCCCCAGCATTTT,CSAVRDSSNQPQHF
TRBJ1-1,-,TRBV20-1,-,TGCAGTGCTAGAGCAAAACGGAACACTGAAGCTTTCTTT,CSARAKRNTEAFF
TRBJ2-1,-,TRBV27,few,TGTGCCAGCAGTTTAAAACCAGGGTCTGGGGAGCAGTTCTTC,CASSLKPGSGEQFF
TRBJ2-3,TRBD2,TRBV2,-,TGTGCCAGCAAGGGGACTAGCGGGAGGGCCGAAGATACGCAGTATTTT,CASKGTSGRAEDTQYF
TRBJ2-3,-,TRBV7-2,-,TGTGCCAGCAGCTTAATAGTGGGGGCCTTCCCCACAGATACGCAGTATTTT,CASSLIVGAFPTDTQYF
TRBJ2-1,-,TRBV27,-,TGTGCCAGCAGTTCGGACCACAATGAGCAGTTCTTC,CASSSDHNEQFF
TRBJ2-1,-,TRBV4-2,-,TGTGCCAGCAGCCAAGGTGGACCTTTATACAATGAGCAGTTCTTC,CASSQGGPLYNEQFF
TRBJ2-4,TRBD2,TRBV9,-,TGTGCCAGCAGCACCAAAACGGGGGGGCTGGGGGACATTCAGTACTTC,CASSTKTGGLGDIQYF
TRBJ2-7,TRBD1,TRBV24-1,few,TGTGCCACCAGTGAGGACGGACAGGGCTACGAGCAGTACTTC,CATSEDGQGYEQYF
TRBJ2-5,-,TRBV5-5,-,TGTGCCAGCAGCCTCGATCGGGGGGCCGGGGAGACCCAGTACTTC,CASSLDRGAGETQYF
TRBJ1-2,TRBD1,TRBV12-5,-,TGTGCTAGTGGTCTGGGGACAGACCGGCCGATAGGCTACACCTTC,CASGLGTDRPIGYTF
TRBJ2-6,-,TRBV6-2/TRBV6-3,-,TGTGCCAGCAATTCCGACAGCTCCGGGGCCAACGTCCTGACTTTC,CASNSDSSGANVLTF
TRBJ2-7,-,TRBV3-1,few,TGTGCCAGCAGCCAAGGTTGGACGCCAACTTACGAGCAGTACTTC,CASSQGWTPTYEQYF
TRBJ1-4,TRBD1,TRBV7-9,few,TGTGCCAGCTCCACACAGGGGGGAAATGAAAAACTGTTTTTT,CASSTQGGNEKLFF
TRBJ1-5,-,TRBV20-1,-,TGCAGTGCTAGAGATCGGGGCAGCGCCAATCAGCCCCAGCATTTT,CSARDRGSANQPQHF
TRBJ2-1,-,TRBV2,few,TGTGCCAGCACGGAGGGCCCTTACAATGAGCAGTTCTTC,CASTEGPYNEQFF
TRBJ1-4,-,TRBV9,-,TGTGCCAGCAGCGTAGAAGGGGCCACTAATGAAAAACTGTTTTTT,CASSVEGATNEKLFF
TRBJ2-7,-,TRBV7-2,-,TGTGCCAGCAGAGCCGGGCTCCTTGACTACGAGCAGTACTTC,CASRAGLLDYEQYF
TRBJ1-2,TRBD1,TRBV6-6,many,TGTGCCAGCAGCACCACAAAGGGACAGGGTTTCTATGGCTACACCTTC,CASSTTKGQGFYGYTF
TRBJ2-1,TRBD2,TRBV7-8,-,TGTGCCAGCAGCTTACGGGGGACTAGTATGGCCAATGAGCAGTTCTTC,CASSLRGTSMANEQFF
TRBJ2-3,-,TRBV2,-,TGTGCCAGCAAGGGGGCTAGCGGACTTACAGATACGCAGTATTTT,CASKGASGLTDTQYF
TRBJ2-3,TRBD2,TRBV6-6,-,TGTGCCAGCAGTGATCGGACTAGCGCCACAGATACGCAGTATTTT,CASSDRTSATDTQYF
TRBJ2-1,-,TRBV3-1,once,TGTGCCAGCAGCCAAGATCGTAGCCTTATCTACAATGAGCAGTTCTTC,CASSQDRSLIYNEQFF
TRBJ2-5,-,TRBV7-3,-,TGTGCCAGCAGCCCGAGGGGGAGTAGGGATGAGCAGTACTTC,CASSPRGSRDEQYF
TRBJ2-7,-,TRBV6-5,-,TGTGCCAGCAGGGTTCTGCGGGACTGCGCCTACGAGCAGTACTTC,CASRVLRDCAYEQYF
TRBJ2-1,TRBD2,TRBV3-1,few,TGTGCCAGCAGCCCCTCCCTAGCGGGGGACGCCTACAATGAGCAGTTCTTC,CASSPSLAGDAYNEQFF
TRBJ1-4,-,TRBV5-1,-,TGCGCCAGCAGCTCGTCTGGGGGAACTAATGAAAAACTGTTTTTT,CASSSSGGTNEKLFF
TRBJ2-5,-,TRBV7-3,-,TGTGCCAGCAGCGCCCCCGGAGACAGGACCCAGGAGACCCAGTACTTC,CASSAPGDRTQETQYF
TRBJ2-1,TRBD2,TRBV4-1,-,TGCGCCAGCAGCCAACCCGGACTAGGTAGCAGTTCCAGGTCCTACAATGAGCAGTTCTTC,CASSQPGLGSSSRSYNEQFF
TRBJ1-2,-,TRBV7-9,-,TGTGCCAGCAGCGGGGACGGTGACTACACCTTC,CASSGDGDYTF
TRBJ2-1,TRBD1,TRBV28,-,TGTGCCAGCAGTTTCCCGACAGGGTGGGATGAGCAGTTCTTC,CASSFPTGWDEQFF
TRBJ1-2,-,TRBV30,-,TGTGCCTGGAGCCAAAGCCCCGGCTACACCTTC,CAWSQSPGYTF
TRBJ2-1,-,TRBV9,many,TGTGCCAGCAGCCTAGGAGACTTAGCTAATGGTGAGCAGTTCTTC,CASSLGDLANGEQFF
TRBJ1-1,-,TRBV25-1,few,TGTGCCAGCCAACCGACAGGACCAACTGAAGCTTTCTTT,CASQPTGPTEAFF
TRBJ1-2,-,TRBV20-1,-,TGCAGTACCACCGTCGTGGGACCCCAGTATGGCTACACCTTC,CSTTVVGPQYGYTF
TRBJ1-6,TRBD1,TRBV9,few,TGTGCCAGCAGCGCCGGACAGGGGTATAATTCACCCCTCCACTTT,CASSAGQGYNSPLHF
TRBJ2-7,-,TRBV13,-,TGTGTCAGCAGCTTAGGTGAAGGGACCTACGAGCAGTACTTC,CVSSLGEGTYEQYF
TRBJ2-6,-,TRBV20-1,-,TGCAGTGCTAGAGATGGAGGAGGCTCTGGGGCCAACGTCCTGACTTTC,CSARDGGGSGANVLTF
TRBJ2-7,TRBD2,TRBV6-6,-,TGTGCCAGCAGTTTTGTTGCTAGCGGGATTTACGAGCAGTACTTC,CASSFVASGIYEQYF
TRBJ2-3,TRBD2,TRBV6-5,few,TGTGCCAGCAGCCGGAGCGGGAGGGCAACAGATACGCAGTATTTT,CASSRSGRATDTQYF
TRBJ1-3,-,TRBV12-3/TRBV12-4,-,TGTGCCAGCAGTTTAGTCGCCGCTATCTCTGGAAACACCATATATTTT,CASSLVAAISGNTIYF
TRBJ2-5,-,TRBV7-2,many,TGTGCCAGCAGCTTAGCGGCGGGCCAAGAGACCCAGTACTTC,CASSLAAGQETQYF
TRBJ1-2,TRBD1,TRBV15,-,TGTGCCACCAGCGGGACAGGGGGGGGCTATGGCTACACCTTC,CATSGTGGGYGYTF
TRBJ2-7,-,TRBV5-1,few,TGCGCCAGCAGCTTGGACGTTGGAAACTACGAGCAGTACTTC,CASSLDVGNYEQYF